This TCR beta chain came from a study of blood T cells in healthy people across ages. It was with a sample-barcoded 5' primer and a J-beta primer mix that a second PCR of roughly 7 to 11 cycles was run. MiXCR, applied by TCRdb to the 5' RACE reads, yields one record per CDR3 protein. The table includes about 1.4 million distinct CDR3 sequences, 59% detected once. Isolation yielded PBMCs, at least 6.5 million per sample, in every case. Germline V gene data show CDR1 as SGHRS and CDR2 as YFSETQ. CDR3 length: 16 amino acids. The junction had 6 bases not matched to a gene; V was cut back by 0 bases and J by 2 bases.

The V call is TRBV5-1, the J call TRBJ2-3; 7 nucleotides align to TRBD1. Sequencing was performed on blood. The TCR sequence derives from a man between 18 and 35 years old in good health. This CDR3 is CASSLGGTANTDTQYF. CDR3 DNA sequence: TGCGCCAGCAGCTTGGGAGGGACAGCCAACACAGATACGCAGTATTTT.